These 3 T cell receptor beta chains were all obtained from the same sample, sequenced in a study of T cells in localized non-small cell lung cancer. Assay used: immunoSEQ multiplex PCR; TCRdb lists only in-frame clones, some missing. The sample shows 23,000 or so clones, 86% of them seen only once. Sequenced material: peripheral blood, taken before any cancer treatment. The receptor source for this set is a woman aged 40-69 years with stage I lung adenocarcinoma.

The rearrangement uses TRBV27 and TRBJ2-1, with D possibly being TRBD2 (6 bases). The CDR3 runs 12 residues. Trimming took off 7 bases at V and 9 bases at J, with 13 bases between the two ends. Germline CDR1 and CDR2: MNHEY and SMNVEV (reference sequence). The CDR3 DNA sequence: TGTGCCAGCAAAACGGGGGTTGGTGAGCAGTTCTTC. It codes for CASKTGVGEQFF.

A word on this clone: Other nucleotide sequences from this sample produce the same CDR3. The chain links TRBV4-2 to TRBJ2-1, with D perhaps matching TRBD1 (5 bases). CDR3 length equals 15 residues. Germline CDR1 LGHNA, CDR2 YNFKEQ. The V gene lost 0 bases and the J gene lost 1 base, with 7 bases spanning the gap. The CDR3 DNA sequence: TGTGCCAGCAGCCAAGATCAGGGTTCCTACAATGAGCAGTTCTTC. Its translation is CASSQDQGSYNEQFF.

Turning to this clone: The sample has other DNA sequences that encode this CDR3 too. CDR3 sequence (DNA): TGTGCCAGCAGTAGCGAACGGGAGGCTGAAGCTTTCTTT. Its protein is CASSSEREAEAFF. The chain links TRBV2 to TRBJ1-1, with no clear D. The CDR3 loop spans 13 amino acids. The V and J ends lost 5 bases and 6 bases respectively, with 13 bases between them. From germline, CDR1 is SNHLY and CDR2 FYNNEI.